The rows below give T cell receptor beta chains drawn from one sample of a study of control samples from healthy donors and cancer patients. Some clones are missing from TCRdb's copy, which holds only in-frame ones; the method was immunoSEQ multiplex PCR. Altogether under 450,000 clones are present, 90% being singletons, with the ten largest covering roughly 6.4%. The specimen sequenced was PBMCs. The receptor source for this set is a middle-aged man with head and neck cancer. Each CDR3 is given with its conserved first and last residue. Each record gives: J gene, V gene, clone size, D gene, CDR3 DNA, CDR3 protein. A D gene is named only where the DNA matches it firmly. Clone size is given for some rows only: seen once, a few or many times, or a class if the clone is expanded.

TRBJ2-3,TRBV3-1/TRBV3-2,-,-,TGTGCCAGCAGCCCGGGACTTAACACAGATACGCAGTATTTT,CASSPGLNTDTQYF
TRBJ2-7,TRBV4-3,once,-,TGCGCCAGCAGCCAAGAGTCCCAGGGACCACAAACTATCTCCTACGAGCAGTACTTC,CASSQESQGPQTISYEQYF
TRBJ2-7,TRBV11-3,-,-,TGTGCCGCCGCAGTCCCGGACAGTAGCTCCTACGAGCAGTACTTC,CAAAVPDSSSYEQYF
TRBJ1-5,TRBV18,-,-,TGTGCCAGCTCACGGACAGATCAGCCCCAGCATTTT,CASSRTDQPQHF
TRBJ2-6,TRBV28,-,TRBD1,TGTGCCAGCAGGGTTGGGGACAGGGGCTCTGGGGCCAACGTCCTGACTTTC,CASRVGDRGSGANVLTF
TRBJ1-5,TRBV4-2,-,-,TGTGCCAGCAGCCAAGAGGGGGGGCCCAATCAGCCCCAGCATTTT,CASSQEGGPNQPQHF
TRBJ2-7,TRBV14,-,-,TGTGCCAGCAGCCAAGATCGTGTTGGGGGATCGATCGAGCAGTACTTC,CASSQDRVGGSIEQYF
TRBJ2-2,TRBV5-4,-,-,TGTGCCAGCAGCACCCGGGACGGGTCCGGGGAGCTGTTTTTT,CASSTRDGSGELFF
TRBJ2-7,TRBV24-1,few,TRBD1,TGTGCCACCAGTGACCCTAGGACAGGGAGCTCCTACGAGCAGTACTTC,CATSDPRTGSSYEQYF
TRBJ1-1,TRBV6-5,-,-,TGTGCCAGCAGTTCCCGGGAGGCCGCAGGGTATAATGAAGCTTTCTTT,CASSSREAAGYNEAFF
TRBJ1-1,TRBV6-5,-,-,TGTGCCAGCACTACCTTCGGGGGAAAAACTGAAGCTTTCTTT,CASTTFGGKTEAFF
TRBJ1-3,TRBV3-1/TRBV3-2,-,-,TGTGCCAGCAGCCGGCGGGATTCAGGAAACACCATATATTTT,CASSRRDSGNTIYF
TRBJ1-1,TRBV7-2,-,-,TGTGCCAGCAGCTTAGAGTCGTGGGGTAACACTGAAGCTTTCTTT,CASSLESWGNTEAFF
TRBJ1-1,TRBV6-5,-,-,TGTGCCAGCAGTTCGGGGGACACTGAAGCTTTCTTT,CASSSGDTEAFF
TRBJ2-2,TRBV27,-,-,TGTGCCAGCAGGGTCGAGGGCGACAGCGGCAAGCTGTTTTTT,CASRVEGDSGKLFF
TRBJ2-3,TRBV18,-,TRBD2,TGTGCCATCCAAGCGGGAGTTACAGATACGCAGTATTTT,CAIQAGVTDTQYF
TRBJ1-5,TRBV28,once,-,TGTGCCAGCAGTTTATTCGGGGGGAATTTGTATAGCAATCAGCCCCAGCATTTT,CASSLFGGNLYSNQPQHF
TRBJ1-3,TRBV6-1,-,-,TGTGCCAGCAGTGAATCCTGGGGATCGGGAAACACCATATATTTT,CASSESWGSGNTIYF
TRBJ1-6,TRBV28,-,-,TGTGCCAGCAGTTTAGGCAACAGTTTGTCACCCCTCCACTTT,CASSLGNSLSPLHF
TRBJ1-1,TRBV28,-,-,TGTGCCAGCAGCCCGCCGAGTAAGGGGAACACTGAAGCTTTCTTT,CASSPPSKGNTEAFF
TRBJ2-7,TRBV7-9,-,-,TGTGCCAGCAGCGTAGGACGGGGCGAGCAGTACTTC,CASSVGRGEQYF
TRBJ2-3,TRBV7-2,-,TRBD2,TGTGCCAGCAGCCAGGGACTACCAAACACAGATACGCAGTATTTT,CASSQGLPNTDTQYF
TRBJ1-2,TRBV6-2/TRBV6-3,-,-,TGTGCCAGCAGTTTATTAAGGGGAACCTATGGCTACACCTTC,CASSLLRGTYGYTF
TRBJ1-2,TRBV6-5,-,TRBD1,TGTGCCAGCAGCCGCTCAACGGGACAGTATTATGGCTACACCTTC,CASSRSTGQYYGYTF